This T cell receptor beta chain was sequenced during a study of blood T cell repertoires in COVID-19. As originally analysed: The authors estimated nucleated cell counts from reference gene primer amplification. Clones were sequenced by immunoSEQ multiplex PCR, and TCRdb holds only the in-frame ones, with some missing. V, J and clone size are taken as reported in that table, and D and trimming were inferred from the DNA itself. The repertoire includes 62,000 or so clones, roughly nine tenths of them detected once, and about 8.9% sits in the top ten. A single count supports this clone. CDR1 SNHLY and CDR2 FYNNEI come from the germline V gene. CDR3 length equals 16 residues. The trim removed 0 bases at V and 2 bases at J, leaving 2 bases unmatched.

This clonotype originated in a man in his fifties with active COVID-19. The sequenced material came from peripheral blood. The J gene is TRBJ2-5, the V gene TRBV2; 11 nucleotides match TRBD2. The CDR3 sequence: CASSEALAGEQETQYF. The DNA for the CDR3 is TGTGCCAGCAGTGAAGCACTAGCGGGGGAACAAGAGACCCAGTACTTC.